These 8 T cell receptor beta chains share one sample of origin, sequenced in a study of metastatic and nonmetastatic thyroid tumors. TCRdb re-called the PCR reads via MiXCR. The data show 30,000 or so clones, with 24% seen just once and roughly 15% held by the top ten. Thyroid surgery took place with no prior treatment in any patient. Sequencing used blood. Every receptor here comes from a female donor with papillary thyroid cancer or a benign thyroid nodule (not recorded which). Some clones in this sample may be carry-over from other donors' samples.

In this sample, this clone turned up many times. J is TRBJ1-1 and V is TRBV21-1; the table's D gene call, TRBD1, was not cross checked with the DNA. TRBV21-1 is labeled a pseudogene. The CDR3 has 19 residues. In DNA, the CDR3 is TGTGCCAGCAGCAAGCGTTGGGACAGGGTCAGAGGGGTGAACACTGAAGCTTTCTTT. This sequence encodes CASSKRWDRVRGVNTEAFF.

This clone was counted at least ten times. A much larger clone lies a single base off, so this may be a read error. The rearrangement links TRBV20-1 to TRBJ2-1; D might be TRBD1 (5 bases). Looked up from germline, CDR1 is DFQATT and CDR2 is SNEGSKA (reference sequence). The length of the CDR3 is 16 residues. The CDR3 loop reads CNARGWGLSSYNEQFF. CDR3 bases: TGCAATGCTAGGGGCTGGGGCCTGAGCTCCTACAATGAGCAGTTCTTC.

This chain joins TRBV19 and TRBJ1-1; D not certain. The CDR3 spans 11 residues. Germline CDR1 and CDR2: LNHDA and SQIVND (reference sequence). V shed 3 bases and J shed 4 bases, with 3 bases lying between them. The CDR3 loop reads CASSMGTEAFF. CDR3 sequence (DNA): TGTGCCAGTAGTATGGGCACTGAAGCTTTCTTT.

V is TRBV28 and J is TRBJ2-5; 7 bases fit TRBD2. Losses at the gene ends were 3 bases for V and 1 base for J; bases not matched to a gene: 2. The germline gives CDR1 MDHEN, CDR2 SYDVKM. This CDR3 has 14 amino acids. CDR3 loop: CASSLRGFQETQYF. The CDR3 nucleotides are TGTGCCAGCAGTTTGCGGGGGTTCCAAGAGACCCAGTACTTC.

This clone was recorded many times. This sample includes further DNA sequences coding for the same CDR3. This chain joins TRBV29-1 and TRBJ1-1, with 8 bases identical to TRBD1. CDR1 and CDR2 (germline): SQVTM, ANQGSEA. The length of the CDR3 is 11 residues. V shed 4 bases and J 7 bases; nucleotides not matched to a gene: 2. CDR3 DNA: TGCAGCGTTGGGACAGGGATTGAAGCTTTCTTT. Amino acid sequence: CSVGTGIEAFF.

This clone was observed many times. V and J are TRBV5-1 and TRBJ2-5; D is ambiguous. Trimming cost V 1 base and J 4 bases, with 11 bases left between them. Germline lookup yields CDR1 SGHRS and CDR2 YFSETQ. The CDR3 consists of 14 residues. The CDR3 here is CASSLNPTRETQYF. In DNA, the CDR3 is TGCGCCAGCAGCTTGAACCCGACCCGAGAGACCCAGTACTTC.

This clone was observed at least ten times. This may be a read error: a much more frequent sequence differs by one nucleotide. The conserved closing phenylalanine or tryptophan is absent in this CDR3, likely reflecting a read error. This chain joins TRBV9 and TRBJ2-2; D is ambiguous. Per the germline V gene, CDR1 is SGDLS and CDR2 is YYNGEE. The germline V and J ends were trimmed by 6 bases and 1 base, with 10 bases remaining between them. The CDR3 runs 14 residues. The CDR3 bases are TGTGCCAGCAACTTAGCAGGGAACACCGGGGAGCTGTTTTCT. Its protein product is CASNLAGNTGELFS.

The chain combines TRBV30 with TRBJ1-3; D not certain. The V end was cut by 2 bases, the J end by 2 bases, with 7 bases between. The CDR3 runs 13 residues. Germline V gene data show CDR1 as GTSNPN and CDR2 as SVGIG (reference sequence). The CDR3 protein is CAWSYNTGNTIYF. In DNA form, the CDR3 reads TGTGCCTGGAGTTATAATACTGGAAACACCATATATTTT. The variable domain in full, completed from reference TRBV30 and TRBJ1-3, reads SQTIHQWPATLVQPVGSPLSLECTVEGTSNPNLYWYRQAAGRGLQLLFYSVGIGQISSEVPQNLSASRPQDRQFILSSKKLLLSDSGFYLCAWSYNTGNTIYFGEGSWLTVV.